One T cell receptor beta chain is described in this entry. This clone was detected only a few times. There is no known antigen for this receptor. Within one base of it there is no much larger clone, and no base qualities were kept. Each donor gave one peripheral blood draw, approximately 100 mL on average, collected into heparinised tubes. A BD FACSAria II was used to sort naive, central memory, regulatory and stem cell-like memory CD4+ T cells with a panel that included CD45RO, CCR7, CD25, CD127, CD95 and CD27. A purity above 95% was achieved for all sorted populations. Right away, PBMCs were isolated by Lymphoprep density gradient centrifugation and were stained directly, with no culture step. To minimize batch effects, samples were stained and sorted in pairs, one healthy donor with one patient per experiment. The entire isolated RNA was reverse transcribed using the High Capacity cDNA Reverse Transcription Kit, and thus expressed TCRB transcripts were sequenced. Deep immunoSEQ sequencing was applied to naive, central memory and regulatory T cell samples, giving an average of roughly 3.5 million total reads per sample. After sorted cells were lysed in RLT buffer, RNA was extracted with DNase-treated RNeasy Micro or Mini kits, with the choice depending on cell number. To prevent cross-contamination, every cell subset was processed on its own, while patient and healthy donor samples were processed together. Using the immunoSEQ multiplex PCR, TCRB sequences were amplified from cDNA into 87-bp fragments spanning the CDR3 region. Amplicons were sequenced on the Illumina HiSeq platform. The paper's data handling went like this. PCR bias was corrected computationally using synthetic template baselines, and reads within Hamming distance 2 were collapsed, with unmergeable singletons discarded. Reads were aligned to IMGT to assign V, D and J genes, CDR3 length, and insertions or deletions at six rearrangement sites. Within each subset, clonotype counts were normalized to sorted cell number, and only after that were true diversity and Gini coefficients computed with the tcR R package. The overlap coefficient, calculated on TCRB nucleotide sequences, was used to measure repertoire sharing. The immuneACCESS repertoire file appears here via TCRdb, limited to in-frame rearrangements. These files lack a portion of the clones; in checked studies, under half of the deficit traces to unresolved V genes, and the cause of the others is not known. The DNA was the basis for D and trimming; V, J and clone size are from that table. Within this sample are just under 150,000 clones, with 13% of them counted one time only. Less than 1.5% of the sample rests with the top ten.

CDR1 SNHLY and CDR2 FYNNEI were looked up in the germline V gene. V drops 1 base and J drops 8 bases, leaving 9 bases in between. The CDR3 runs 12 residues from the cysteine to the phenylalanine. The DNA shown is the 36-base CDR3, in frame from base 1. The data were taken from a study of beta chain features in type 1 diabetes (dated by TCRdb to 2017 to 2018). Background on the whole study: Mean age, gender distribution, total cell number and subset yield did not differ between patients and healthy donors. Whereas all 28 donors provided naive and central memory subsets, regulatory and stem cell-like memory subsets were isolated from just 8 patients and roughly 8 healthy donors. In the study, recently diagnosed type 1 diabetes patients and matched healthy donors were compared on the TCRB repertoires of their sorted circulating CD4+ T cell subsets. A total of under 120,000,000 sorted cells were examined across all samples, and RNA yield correlated strongly with the number of cells per subset.

Study-level results and caveats: In all four CD4+ subsets, TCRB CDR3 length was moderately but significantly shorter in type 1 diabetes patients. Naive, central memory and regulatory TCRB repertoires appeared to be more similar among patients than among healthy donors. PCR might favor shorter templates, but patient and control samples were amplified and corrected together, so any skew would affect both groups equally. Sequencing cDNA rather than genomic DNA could over-represent highly expressing activated cells, although activation and CD3 levels did not differ between groups. HLA sub-analyses involved small numbers of individuals, so any influence of HLA type on TCRB rearrangement remained unresolved. At VDJ recombination sites, type 1 diabetes patients had fewer insertions and more deleted nucleotides, which implies abnormalities in thymic rearrangement.

The rearranged segments are TRBV2 and TRBJ2-7; the D gene is unclear. The specimen sequenced was central memory CD4+ T cells from blood. This clonotype was obtained from a man younger than 35 with type 1 diabetes. The CDR3 sequence is CASSEGASKQYF. DNA sequence: TGTGCCAGCAGTGAAGGGGCATCAAAGCAGTACTTC.